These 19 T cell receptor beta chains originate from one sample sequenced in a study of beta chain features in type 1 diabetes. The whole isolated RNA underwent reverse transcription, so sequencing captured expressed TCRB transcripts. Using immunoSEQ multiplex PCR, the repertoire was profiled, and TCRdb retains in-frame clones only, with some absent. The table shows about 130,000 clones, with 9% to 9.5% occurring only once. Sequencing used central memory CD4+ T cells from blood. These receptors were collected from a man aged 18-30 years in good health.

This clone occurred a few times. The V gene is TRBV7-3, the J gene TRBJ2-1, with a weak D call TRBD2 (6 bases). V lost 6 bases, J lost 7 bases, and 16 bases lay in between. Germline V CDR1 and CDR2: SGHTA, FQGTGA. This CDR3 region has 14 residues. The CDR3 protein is CASSLTRDFNEQFF. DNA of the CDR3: TGTGCCAGCAGTCTAACCCGGGACTTTAATGAGCAGTTCTTC.

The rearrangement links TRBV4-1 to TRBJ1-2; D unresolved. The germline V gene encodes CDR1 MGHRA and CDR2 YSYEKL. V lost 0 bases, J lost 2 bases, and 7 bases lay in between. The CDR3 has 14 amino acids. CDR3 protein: CASSQEEWNYGYTF. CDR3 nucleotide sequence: TGCGCCAGCAGCCAAGAAGAGTGGAACTATGGCTACACCTTC.

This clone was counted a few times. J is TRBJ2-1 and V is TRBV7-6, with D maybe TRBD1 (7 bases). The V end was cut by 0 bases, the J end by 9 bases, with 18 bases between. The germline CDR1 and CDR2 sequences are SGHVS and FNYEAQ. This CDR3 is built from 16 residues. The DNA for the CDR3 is TGTGCCAGCAGCTTAGCGGGGGGCTACAGGGGTGGTGAGCAGTTCTTC. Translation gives CASSLAGGYRGGEQFF.

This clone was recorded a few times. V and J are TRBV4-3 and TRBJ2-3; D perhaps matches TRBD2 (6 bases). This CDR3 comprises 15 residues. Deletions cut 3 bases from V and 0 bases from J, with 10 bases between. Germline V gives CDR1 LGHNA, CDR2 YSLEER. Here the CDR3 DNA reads TGCGCCAGCAGCCAGGACTATTTGAGCACAGATACGCAGTATTTT. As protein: CASSQDYLSTDTQYF.

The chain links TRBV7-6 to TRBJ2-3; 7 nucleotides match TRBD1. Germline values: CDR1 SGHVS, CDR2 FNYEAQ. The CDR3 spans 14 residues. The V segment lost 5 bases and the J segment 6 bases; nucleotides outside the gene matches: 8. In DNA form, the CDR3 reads TGTGCCAGCAGCCAGAACAGGGGACCGGATACGCAGTATTTT. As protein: CASSQNRGPDTQYF.

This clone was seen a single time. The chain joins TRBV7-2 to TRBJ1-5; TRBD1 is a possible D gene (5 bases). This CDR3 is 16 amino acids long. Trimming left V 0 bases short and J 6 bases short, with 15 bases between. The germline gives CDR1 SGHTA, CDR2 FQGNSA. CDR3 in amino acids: CASSLAPIGGAQPQHF. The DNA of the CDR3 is TGTGCCAGCAGCTTAGCCCCTATAGGAGGGGCTCAGCCCCAGCATTTT.

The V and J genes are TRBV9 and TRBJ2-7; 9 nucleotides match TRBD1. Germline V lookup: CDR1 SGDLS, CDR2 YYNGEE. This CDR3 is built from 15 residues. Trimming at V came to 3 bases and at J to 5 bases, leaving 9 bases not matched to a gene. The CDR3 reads CASSGQTGGGNEQYF. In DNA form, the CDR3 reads TGTGCCAGCAGCGGACAGACAGGGGGGGGCAACGAGCAGTACTTC.

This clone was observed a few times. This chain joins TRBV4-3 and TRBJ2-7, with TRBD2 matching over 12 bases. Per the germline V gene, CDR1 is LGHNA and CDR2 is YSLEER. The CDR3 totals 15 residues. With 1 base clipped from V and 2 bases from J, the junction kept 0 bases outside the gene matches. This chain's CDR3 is CASSQASGGAYEQYF. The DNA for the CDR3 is TGCGCCAGCAGCCAAGCTAGCGGGGGGGCCTACGAGCAGTACTTC.

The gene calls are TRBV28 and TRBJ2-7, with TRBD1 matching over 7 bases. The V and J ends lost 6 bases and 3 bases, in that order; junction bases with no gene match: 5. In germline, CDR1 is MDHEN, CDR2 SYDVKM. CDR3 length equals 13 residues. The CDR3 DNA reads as TGTGCCAGCAGGACCGGGACAGTCTACGAGCAGTACTTC. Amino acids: CASRTGTVYEQYF.

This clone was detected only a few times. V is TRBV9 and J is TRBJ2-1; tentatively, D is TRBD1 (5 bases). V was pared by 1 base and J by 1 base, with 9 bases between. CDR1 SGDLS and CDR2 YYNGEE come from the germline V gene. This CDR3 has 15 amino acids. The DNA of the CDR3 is TGTGCCAGCAGCGTACAGGGATCGTCCTACAATGAGCAGTTCTTC. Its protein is CASSVQGSSYNEQFF.

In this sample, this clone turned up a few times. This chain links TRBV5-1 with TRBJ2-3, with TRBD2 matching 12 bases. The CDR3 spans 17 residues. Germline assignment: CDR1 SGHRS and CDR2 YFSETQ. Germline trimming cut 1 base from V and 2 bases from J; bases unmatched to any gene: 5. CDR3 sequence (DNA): TGCGCCAGCAGCTTGTTGGCTAGCGGGGGGGCCACAGATACGCAGTATTTT. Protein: CASSLLASGGATDTQYF.

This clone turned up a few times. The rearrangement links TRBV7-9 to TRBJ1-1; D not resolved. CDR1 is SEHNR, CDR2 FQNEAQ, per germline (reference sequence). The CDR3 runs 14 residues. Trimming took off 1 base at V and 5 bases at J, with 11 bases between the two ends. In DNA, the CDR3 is TGTGCCAGCAGCTTAGTTCTCCCGGGAACTGAAGCTTTCTTT. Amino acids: CASSLVLPGTEAFF. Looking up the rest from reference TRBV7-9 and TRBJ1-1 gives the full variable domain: DTGVSQNPRHKITKRGQNVTFRCDPISEHNRLYWYRQTLGQGPEFLTYFQNEAQLEKSRLLSDRFSAERPKGSFSTLEIQRTEQGDSAMYLCASSLVLPGTEAFFGQGTRLTVV.

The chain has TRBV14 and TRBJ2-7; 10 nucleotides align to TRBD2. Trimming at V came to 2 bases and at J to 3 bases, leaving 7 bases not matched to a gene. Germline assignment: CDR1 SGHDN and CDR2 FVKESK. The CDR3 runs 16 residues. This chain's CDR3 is CASSQLSASGGYEQYF. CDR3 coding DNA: TGTGCCAGCAGCCAACTATCTGCTAGCGGGGGCTACGAGCAGTACTTC.

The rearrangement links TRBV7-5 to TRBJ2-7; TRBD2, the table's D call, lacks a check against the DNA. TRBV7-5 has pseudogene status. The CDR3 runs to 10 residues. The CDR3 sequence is CARTSDEQYF. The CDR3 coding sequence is TGTGCCAGAACCTCCGACGAGCAGTACTTC.

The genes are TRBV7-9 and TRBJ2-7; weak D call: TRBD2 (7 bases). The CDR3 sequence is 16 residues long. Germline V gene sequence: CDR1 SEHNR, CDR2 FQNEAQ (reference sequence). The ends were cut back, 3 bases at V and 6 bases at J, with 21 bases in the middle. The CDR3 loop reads CASSLGAGALSSEQYF. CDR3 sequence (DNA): TGTGCCAGCAGCTTGGGTGCGGGGGCCCTTTCTAGCGAGCAGTACTTC.

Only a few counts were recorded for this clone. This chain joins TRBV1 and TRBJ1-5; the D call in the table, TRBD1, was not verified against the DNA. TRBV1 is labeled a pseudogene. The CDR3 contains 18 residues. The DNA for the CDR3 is TGCACCAGCAGCCACCTCTGGGGGACAAATTATAGCAATCAGCCCCAGCATTTT. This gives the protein CTSSHLWGTNYSNQPQHF.

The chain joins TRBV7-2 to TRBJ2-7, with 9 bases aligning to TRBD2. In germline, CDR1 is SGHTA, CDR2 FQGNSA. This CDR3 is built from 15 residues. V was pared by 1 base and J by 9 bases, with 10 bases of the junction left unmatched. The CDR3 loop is CASSLGAGGLRAQYF. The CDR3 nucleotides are TGTGCCAGCAGCTTAGGAGCGGGGGGATTACGAGCGCAGTACTTC.

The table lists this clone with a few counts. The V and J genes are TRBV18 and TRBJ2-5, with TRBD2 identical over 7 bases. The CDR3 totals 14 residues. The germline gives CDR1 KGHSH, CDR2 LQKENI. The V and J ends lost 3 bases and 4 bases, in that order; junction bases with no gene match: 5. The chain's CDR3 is CASSPAGVGETQYF. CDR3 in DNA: TGTGCCAGCTCACCGGCGGGGGTTGGAGAGACCCAGTACTTC.

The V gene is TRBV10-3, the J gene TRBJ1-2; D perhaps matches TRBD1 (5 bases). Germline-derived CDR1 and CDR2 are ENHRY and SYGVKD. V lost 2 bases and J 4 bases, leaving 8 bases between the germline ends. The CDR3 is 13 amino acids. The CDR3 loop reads CAISEGAGYGYTF. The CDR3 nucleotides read TGTGCCATCAGTGAGGGGGCTGGCTATGGCTACACCTTC.